The clone carrying this T cell receptor (beta chain) has only a few counts. Antigen: not known. This CDR3 is built from 13 residues. The germline V gene encodes CDR1 DFQATT and CDR2 SNEGSKA (reference sequence). After removal of 8 bases from V and 6 bases from J, the junction contained 12 bases not matched to a gene. These data originate in a study of T-cell reconstitution after alpha-beta-depleted transplantation in children. Study outcomes and limitations: Newly produced T cells mostly provided counts and TCRbeta diversity after one year, as hyperexpanded clones declined.

Preparing the TCRbeta library involved the use of unique molecular identifiers. From the PCR reads, TCRdb called clonotypes with MiXCR, one entry per CDR3 protein. The sample lists about 610,000 distinct CDR3 sequences; about a quarter were seen once. This chain connects TRBV20-1 to TRBJ1-2, with 7 bases identical to TRBD1. The material was PBMCs, obtained before TCRalphabeta/CD19-depleted stem cell transplant. The source of this sequence is a boy in the first two years of life with Wiskott-Aldrich syndrome, due to receive a stem cell transplant. CDR3 sequence (DNA): TGCAGTCCGCGAGGGAGGGGGCAGGATGGCTACACCTTC. The encoded protein is CSPRGRGQDGYTF.